This T cell receptor (beta chain) was found in a study of spatial heterogeneity in lung cancer. Study findings and constraints: Tumoral mutation counts were tracked by counts of expanded intratumoral alpha and beta TCRs.

Time point specified: sample taken at primary tumor resection. From the 5' RACE reads, TCRdb called clonotypes with MiXCR, one entry per CDR3 protein. Of some 9,000 distinct CDR3 sequences listed, about 6% are singletons. V was shortened by 0 bases and J by 0 bases, with 9 bases between the two germline ends. The CDR3 sequence is 16 residues long. Germline CDR1 KGHSH, CDR2 LQKENI. This clonotype was observed many times. Its antigen is currently unknown. Sequenced material: lung tumor tissue, taken at surgery. The J gene is TRBJ1-3, the V gene TRBV18; D ambiguous. The sequence was obtained from a female donor with early-stage non-small cell lung cancer. CDR3 DNA: TGTGCCAGCTCACCACCGCTCATGAGCTCTGGAAACACCATATATTTT. Protein product: CASSPPLMSSGNTIYF.